This TCR beta chain was profiled in a study of blood T cell repertoires in COVID-19. Study at large: Some COVID-19 samples were acute and others convalescent; all came from the United States, Italy and Spain. Sample material is recorded as cDNA or gDNA derived from T cells, B-cell-depleted T cells, or PBMCs.

In the original workflow: Estimated nucleated cell counts came from reference gene primer amplification. Sequencing used immunoSEQ multiplex PCR; TCRdb keeps in-frame clones, though not all of them. D and trimming come from the DNA, and the V and J calls and clone size come from that table. The sample includes around 200,000 clones, 87% of them seen just once. Comment on this clone: This specimen includes other DNA sequences encoding the same CDR3.

The sequence was collected from a woman aged 18-30 years who had recovered from COVID-19. Sequencing was carried out using peripheral blood.

This CDR3 is CASSEQGHTEAFF. Written as DNA, the CDR3 is TGTGCCAGCAGCGAACAGGGGCACACTGAAGCTTTCTTT. The V gene is TRBV2, the J gene TRBJ1-1; 7 bases agree with TRBD1. Germline V gene lookup returns CDR1 SNHLY and CDR2 FYNNEI. This CDR3 contains 13 residues. V was clipped by 6 bases and J by 3 bases; unmatched bases: 4. Full variable domain (rest looked up from reference TRBV2 and TRBJ1-1): EPEVTQTPSHQVTQMGQEVILRCVPISNHLYFYWYRQILGQKVEFLVSFYNNEISEKSEIFDDQFSVERPDGSNFTLKIRSTKLEDSAMYFCASSEQGHTEAFFGQGTRLTVV.